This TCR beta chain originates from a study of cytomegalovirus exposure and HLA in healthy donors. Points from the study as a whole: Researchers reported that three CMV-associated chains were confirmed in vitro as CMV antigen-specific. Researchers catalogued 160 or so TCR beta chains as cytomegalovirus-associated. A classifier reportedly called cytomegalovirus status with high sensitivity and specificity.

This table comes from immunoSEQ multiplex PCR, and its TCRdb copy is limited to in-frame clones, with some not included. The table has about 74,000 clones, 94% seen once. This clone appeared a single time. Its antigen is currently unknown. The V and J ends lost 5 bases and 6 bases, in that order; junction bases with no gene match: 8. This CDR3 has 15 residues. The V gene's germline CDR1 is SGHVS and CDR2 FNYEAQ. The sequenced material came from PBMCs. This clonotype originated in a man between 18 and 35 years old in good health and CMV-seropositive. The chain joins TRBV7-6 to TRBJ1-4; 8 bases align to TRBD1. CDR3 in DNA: TGTGCCAGCAGCCCCCGACCGGGACAGGATGAAAAACTGTTTTTT. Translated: CASSPRPGQDEKLFF.